A single TCR beta chain is shown here with its context. Cohorts were determined from participant-reported clinical history. The data were taken from a study of blood T cell repertoires in COVID-19. The CDR3 runs to 14 residues. The V gene lost 0 bases and the J gene lost 6 bases, with 9 bases spanning the gap. Germline values: CDR1 SGHNT, CDR2 YYREEE (reference sequence). Some clones are missing from TCRdb's copy, which holds only in-frame ones; the method was immunoSEQ multiplex PCR. Among 360,000 or so clones listed, about 90% were seen once. The receptor's source is a woman aged 25-40 years who had recovered from COVID-19. Sequences were obtained from PBMCs or T cells enriched from blood (not recorded which). The V gene is TRBV5-4, the J gene TRBJ1-4; D is unresolved. The CDR3: CASSLAGIHEKLFF. As DNA, the CDR3 is TGTGCCAGCAGCTTGGCAGGAATTCATGAAAAACTGTTTTTT. Drawing the rest from reference TRBV5-4 and TRBJ1-4, the complete variable domain is ETGVTQSPTHLIKTRGQQVTLRCSSQSGHNTVSWYQQALGQGPQFIFQYYREEENGRGNFPPRFSGLQFPNYSSELNVNALELDDSALYLCASSLAGIHEKLFFGSGTQLSVL.